This is a list of T cell receptor beta chains from one sample in a study of CD8+CD57+ T cells in acquired aplastic anemia. Each CDR3 protein gets one entry after TCRdb re-called the reads with MiXCR. The sample includes roughly 64,000 distinct CDR3 sequences, 45% to 70% of them seen just once. Sequencing was carried out using sorted CD4+, CD8+, or CD8+CD57+ T cells (not recorded which) from PBMCs. The source is a human donor in good health, serving as a control. CDR3s include the opening cysteine and the closing phenylalanine or tryptophan. Each record gives: D gene, CDR3 length, clone size, J gene, V gene, CDR3 protein, CDR3 DNA. A D gene is named only where the DNA matches it firmly. Clone size is shown for a subset of rows, as once, few, many or a class of expanded clone.

>.|15|once|TRBJ2-5|TRBV5-1
CASSLGGDRQETQYF
TGCGCCAGCAGCTTAGGGGGGGACCGCCAAGAGACCCAGTACTTC
>.|15|.|TRBJ2-7|TRBV7-9
CASSLGVGGGGEQYF
TGTGCCAGCAGCTTAGGGGTGGGCGGAGGGGGCGAGCAGTACTTC
>.|17|.|TRBJ1-6|TRBV9
CASRRAHHGARNSPLHF
TGTGCCAGCAGGCGGGCGCATCACGGGGCACGTAATTCACCCCTCCACTTT
>TRBD1|13|.|TRBJ2-7|TRBV10-3
CAIVMDRGSEQYF
TGTGCCATCGTAATGGACAGGGGGTCCGAGCAGTACTTC
>TRBD2|15|.|TRBJ2-7|TRBV7-2
CASSLAPSGSYEQYF
TGTGCCAGCAGCTTAGCGCCTAGCGGTTCCTACGAGCAGTACTTC
>.|11|.|TRBJ1-1|TRBV20-1
CSAEENTEAFF
TGCAGTGCTGAAGAGAACACTGAAGCTTTCTTT
>.|9|.|TRBJ1-3|TRBV19
CASMQERDF
TGTGCCAGTATGCAGGAGCGTGATTTT
>.|10|.|TRBJ2-1|TRBV2
CASRGQEQFF
TGTGCCAGCCGCGGACAGGAGCAGTTCTTC
>.|16|.|TRBJ1-6|TRBV6-1
CASSARGGSYNSPLHF
TGTGCCAGCAGTGCTAGAGGTGGAAGCTATAATTCACCCCTCCACTTT
>.|10|.|TRBJ2-7|TRBV2
CASTSQTQYF
TGTGCCAGCACATCCCAAACCCAGTACTTC
>TRBD2|14|.|TRBJ2-7|TRBV2
CASRDGLATDEQYF
TGTGCCAGCAGAGATGGACTAGCAACTGACGAGCAGTACTTC
>.|12|few|TRBJ2-7|TRBV9
CASETDTYEQYF
TGTGCCAGCGAGACAGATACCTACGAGCAGTACTTC
>.|15|many|TRBJ1-5|TRBV20-1
CSARDTGRANQPQHF
TGCAGTGCCAGGGATACGGGAAGGGCTAATCAGCCCCAGCATTTT
>.|12|many|TRBJ2-5|TRBV25-1
CATTDPPETQYF
TGTGCCACCACGGATCCGCCGGAGACCCAGTACTTC
>.|15|once|TRBJ1-2|TRBV29-1
CSVEAGLSSGYGYTF
TGCAGCGTTGAGGCAGGGCTCTCTTCAGGCTATGGCTACACCTTC
>TRBD1|15|.|TRBJ1-5|TRBV19
CASSWRQGGNQPQHF
TGTGCCAGTAGTTGGAGGCAGGGGGGGAATCAGCCCCAGCATTTT
>.|13|.|TRBJ2-1|TRBV19
CASSPPVDNEQFF
TGTGCCAGTAGTCCCCCCGTGGACAATGAGCAGTTCTTC
>TRBD2|15|many|TRBJ2-7|TRBV20-1
CSASRTSGRVYEQYF
TGCAGTGCTTCTCGGACTAGCGGGAGAGTCTACGAGCAGTACTTC
>TRBD1|23|few|TRBJ1-6|TRBV25-1
CASSSPGSGDRGPPASYNSPLHF
TGTGCCAGCAGTTCCCCAGGCTCCGGGGACAGGGGGCCACCAGCATCCTATAATTCACCCCTCCACTTT
>TRBD2|16|.|TRBJ2-1|TRBV2
CASSAVGLAGDNEQFF
TGTGCCAGCAGTGCGGTGGGACTAGCGGGAGACAATGAGCAGTTCTTC
>TRBD2|17|.|TRBJ2-3|TRBV24-1
CATSDPGLAGVTDTQYF
TGTGCCACCAGTGATCCGGGACTAGCGGGAGTCACAGATACGCAGTATTTT
>TRBD2|15|once|TRBJ2-7|TRBV10-1
CASSQGGLAFHEQYF
TGCGCCAGCAGCCAAGGGGGACTAGCCTTCCACGAGCAGTACTTC
>.|15|many|TRBJ1-1|TRBV6-5
CASSYSRQPNTEAFF
TGTGCCAGCAGTTACTCGCGGCAGCCGAACACTGAAGCTTTCTTT